Listed here is a single T cell receptor beta chain. The antigen is unknown. The entry originates in a study of radiation and T cells in renal cell carcinoma. Background on the study: Nephrectomy followed 15 Gy stereotactic body radiation by 4 weeks.

Study-level findings and limits: From baseline, blood top tumor clonotypes peaked at 2 weeks post-radiation.

Sequencing used immunoSEQ multiplex PCR; TCRdb keeps in-frame clones, though not all of them. The data hold tens of thousands of clones, with approximately 80% observed a single time. Time point given: baseline pretreatment blood. Noted treatment: 15 Gy SBRT to primary tumor, nephrectomy 4 weeks later. After SBRT, blood was collected at 2 and 4 weeks, plus baseline. The tumor was a clear cell renal cell carcinoma. The CDR3 has 15 residues. V gave up 6 bases and J gave up 3 bases; unmatched junction bases: 5. CDR1 LNHDA and CDR2 SQIVND come from the germline V gene (reference sequence). The receptor comes from a man in his fifties or sixties with renal cell carcinoma. The chain links TRBV19 to TRBJ2-1, with 10 nucleotides matching TRBD2. The sequences come from blood, collected from a patient whose treatment included radiotherapy and nephrectomy. CDR3 region: CASRVAGGRYNEQFF. In DNA, the CDR3 is TGTGCCAGTAGGGTAGCGGGAGGCCGCTACAATGAGCAGTTCTTC.